This TCR beta chain derives from a study of shared clonotypes between healthy human individuals. CD45RO-negative CD8 cells positively selected for CCR7 made up the naive population, which excluded terminally differentiated effector memory CD45RA+ cells. Germline V gives CDR1 SGHDT, CDR2 YYEEEE. CDR3 size: 15 residues. V dropped 0 bases and J dropped 4 bases, with 12 bases sitting between them. Regarding the study as a whole: When compared with the clonotypes that were shared by all four sorted-subset donors, the non-shared clonotypes turned out to have lower generation probabilities.

Some clones are missing from TCRdb's copy, which holds only in-frame ones; the method was immunoSEQ multiplex PCR. In the table there are about 2 million clones, about 94% of which are singletons. As to this clone: Its specificity is unknown.

The specimen sequenced was naive CD8+ T cells sorted from blood. The genes are TRBV5-6 and TRBJ2-3; D call uncertain. This receptor was obtained from a man in his late teens or twenties in good health. As DNA, the CDR3 is TGTGCCAGCAGCTTGGGGGTACCTGTGGCAGATACGCAGTATTTT. It translates to CASSLGVPVADTQYF.